The clone carrying this T cell receptor (beta chain) was observed many times. The antigen is undetermined. Amplified material comprised TCR beta CDR3 regions derived from RNA transcripts. A first-round RT-PCR used HTBI primers, followed by a second-round multiplex PCR. TCRdb re-analysed the multiplex PCR reads in MiXCR, keeping a single row per CDR3 protein. The repertoire holds under 800,000 distinct CDR3 sequences, with about a fifth as singletons. Trimming removed 6 bases from V and 1 base from J; junction bases left unmatched: 1. Germline lookup yields CDR1 SGHRS and CDR2 YFSETQ. The CDR3 runs 12 residues. This sample is drawn from a study of Graves' ophthalmopathy and Graves' hyperthyroidism. Study outcomes and limitations: The majority of expanded thyroid clonotypes above 0.001 frequency also occurred in blood.

It was on clinical symptoms, serum thyroxine, TRAb, thyroid ultrasound and orbital computed tomography that diagnosis relied. Sequenced: peripheral blood. This receptor was obtained from a young woman with stable Graves' hyperthyroidism. Some clones in this sample may be carry-over from other donors' samples. The chain employs TRBV5-1 and TRBJ2-7, with 7 bases lining up with TRBD2. CDR3 in amino acids: CASKAGSYEQYF. Here the CDR3 DNA reads TGCGCCAGCAAAGCGGGGTCCTACGAGCAGTACTTC.